This TCR beta chain is from a study of CD8 T cells in ankylosing spondylitis. Study results and caveats: A TCR beta motif made of under 10 highly homologous variants seemed typical of ankylosing spondylitis blood. Significant enrichment of disease-linked clones was reported in matched ankylosing spondylitis synovial fluid.

Library preparation for TCR beta used quantitative 5'-RACE with molecular barcodes. TCRdb re-analysed the 5' RACE reads in MiXCR, keeping a single row per CDR3 protein. The sample lists about 220,000 distinct CDR3 sequences, 7% to 8% occurring once. This clonotype was found many times. The antigen is not known. V lost 5 bases and J lost 0, with 16 bases in between. The germline CDR1 and CDR2 sequences are SGHVS and FNYEAQ. The CDR3 contains 16 residues. This chain joins TRBV7-6 and TRBJ2-5, with D tentatively TRBD1 or TRBD2 (5 bases each). The receptor comes from a male donor with ankylosing spondylitis. The source material was blood, either unsorted or a sorted T cell fraction (not recorded which). DNA for the CDR3: TGTGCCAGCAGCCCCGAAGGATGGGGGAACCAAGAGACCCAGTACTTC. Its translation is CASSPEGWGNQETQYF.